The 26 T cell receptor beta chains presented below share a single source sample, sequenced in a study of radiotherapy plus CTLA-4 blockade in lung cancer (dated by TCRdb to between 2018 and 2020). Preparation of the library involved the immunoSEQ multiplex PCR assay. This is the immuneACCESS table as TCRdb keeps it, with only in-frame sequences that have V and J called. A part of the clones is gone; compared with another copy, unresolved V genes explain less than half, and the rest is unexplained. This sample lists tens of thousands of clones; around 87% were detected once. The top ten hold 15% to 20% of the sample. The sample consisted of peripheral blood, taken from a patient treated with radiotherapy plus ipilimumab. The source of these receptors is a human donor with non-small cell lung cancer that progressed on radiotherapy plus ipilimumab.

This chain connects TRBV7-9 to TRBJ2-7; D remains ambiguous. CDR1 and CDR2 (germline): SEHNR, FQNEAQ (reference sequence). Deletions cut 4 bases from V and 6 bases from J, with 13 bases between. The CDR3 is 13 amino acids. The CDR3 nucleotides are TGTGCCAGCAGCTCCACTCAAGGGTCCGAGCAGTACTTC. Encoded protein: CASSSTQGSEQYF.

V gene TRBV19 combines with J gene TRBJ1-5; maybe TRBD1 (5 bases). From germline, CDR1 is LNHDA and CDR2 SQIVND (reference sequence). The CDR3 spans 16 residues. V was clipped by 1 base and J by 2 bases, with 12 bases between them. Here the CDR3 reads CASSIAGALGNQPQHF. The CDR3 DNA sequence: TGTGCCAGTAGTATAGCTGGGGCCCTTGGCAATCAGCCCCAGCATTTT.

This chain links TRBV6-5 with TRBJ1-1; a possible D gene is TRBD1 (5 bases). Looked up from germline, CDR1 is MNHEY and CDR2 is SVGAGI. The CDR3 consists of 14 residues. Trimming left V 7 bases short and J 0 bases short, with 12 bases between. The CDR3 loop is CASNQAGVNTEAFF. The CDR3 DNA is TGTGCCAGCAACCAAGCGGGGGTGAACACTGAAGCTTTCTTT.

The chain has TRBV10-1 and TRBJ1-5; maybe TRBD1 (5 bases). Trimming removed 11 bases from V and 3 bases from J, with 14 bases in between. This CDR3 region has 13 residues. CDR1 and CDR2 (germline): WNHNN, SYGVQD (reference sequence). The CDR3 sequence: CAGVYRLNQPQHF. The CDR3 nucleotides are TGCGCCGGCGTCTACAGGCTCAATCAGCCCCAGCATTTT.

Regarding this clone: Compared with germline, one end of the junction differs, possibly owing to a read error. The chain combines TRBV6-5 with TRBJ2-7; 9 nucleotides align to TRBD2. The CDR3 is 13 residues long. Germline CDR1 and CDR2: MNHEY and SVGAGI. CDR3 sequence reads: CASSFDGRTSEAF. In nucleotides, the CDR3 is TGTGCCAGCAGCTTCGACGGTCGGACTAGCGAGGCCTTC.

The chain links TRBV20-1 to TRBJ1-2, with no clear D. Germline V CDR1 and CDR2: DFQATT, SNEGSKA (reference sequence). Trimming took 5 bases from V and 2 from J, leaving 6 bases between them. The CDR3 has 11 amino acids. CDR3 loop: CSASSNYGYTF. In DNA form, the CDR3 reads TGCAGTGCTTCGTCCAACTATGGCTACACCTTC.

V usage is TRBV28 and J usage is TRBJ1-5; TRBD1 matches 8 bases. J gave up 5 bases and V 2 bases, and 5 bases lay outside the gene matches. The CDR3 spans 15 residues. In germline, CDR1 is MDHEN, CDR2 SYDVKM. The CDR3, as DNA: TGTGCCAGCAGTTTACTCACAGGGGGGGATCAGCCCCAGCATTTT. It codes for CASSLLTGGDQPQHF.

The rearrangement links TRBV2 to TRBJ2-7; D perhaps matches TRBD1 (6 bases). The CDR3 runs 13 residues. CDR1 is SNHLY and CDR2 is FYNNEI in the germline V gene. Trimming took 6 bases from V and 2 from J, leaving 11 bases between them. The CDR3, as DNA: TGTGCCAGCAGGAGGGGGATCCCCTACGAGCAGTACTTC. Translated: CASRRGIPYEQYF. The entire variable domain, with the rest obtained from reference TRBV2 and TRBJ2-7, is as follows: EPEVTQTPSHQVTQMGQEVILRCVPISNHLYFYWYRQILGQKVEFLVSFYNNEISEKSEIFDDQFSVERPDGSNFTLKIRSTKLEDSAMYFCASRRGIPYEQYFGPGTRLTVT.

The genes are TRBV6-6 and TRBJ2-1; TRBD2 matches at 11 bases. The CDR3 has 16 amino acids. Germline V lookup: CDR1 MNHNY, CDR2 SVGAGI (reference sequence). With V trimmed by 1 base and J by 7 bases, 6 bases remained unmatched. DNA for the CDR3: TGTGCCAGCAGTTACTTCTGGCTAGCGGGGGGAAATGAGCAGTTCTTC. This codes for CASSYFWLAGGNEQFF.

The chain employs TRBV28 and TRBJ1-2; 9 positions match TRBD1. The CDR3 has 15 amino acids. The germline gives CDR1 MDHEN, CDR2 SYDVKM. J was trimmed by 6 bases and V by 2 bases; bases with no gene match: 7. Here the CDR3 DNA reads TGTGCCAGCAGTTTAGCTACACAGGGGGCACATGGCTACACCTTC. Encoded protein: CASSLATQGAHGYTF.

V is TRBV18 and J is TRBJ2-7; 12 nucleotides align to TRBD1. The CDR3 has 15 residues. V trimming: 3 bases; J trimming: 4 bases; junction bases outside the gene matches: 4. Per the germline V gene, CDR1 is KGHSH and CDR2 is LQKENI. CDR3: CASSPRDRGLYEQYF. In nucleotides, the CDR3 is TGTGCCAGCTCACCCCGGGACAGGGGGCTATACGAGCAGTACTTC.

The gene calls are TRBV9 and TRBJ2-7; TRBD2 matches at 7 bases. Trimming at V came to 0 bases and at J to 5 bases, leaving 11 bases not matched to a gene. This CDR3 region has 16 residues. Germline V gives CDR1 SGDLS, CDR2 YYNGEE. The CDR3 reads CASSVDQGGLVHEQYF. CDR3 DNA: TGTGCCAGCAGCGTAGATCAGGGAGGGCTCGTGCACGAGCAGTACTTC.

The chain couples TRBV27 to TRBJ2-1; TRBD2 matches 14 bases. The CDR3 spans 15 residues. V was clipped by 3 bases and J by 10 bases; unmatched bases: 5. Germline CDR1 is MNHEY and CDR2 is SMNVEV (reference sequence). The CDR3 DNA follows: TGTGCCAGCAGTTTTGGGACTAGCGGGGGTGGAGAGCAGTTCTTC. Its protein product is CASSFGTSGGGEQFF.

This chain joins TRBV18 and TRBJ1-1, with unresolved D. The V end lost 2 bases, the J end lost 6 bases, and 19 bases lay between the germline ends. The CDR3 has 16 amino acids. In germline, CDR1 is KGHSH, CDR2 LQKENI. CDR3 in amino acids: CASSPREIRLGPEAFF. CDR3 DNA: TGTGCCAGCTCACCAAGGGAAATCAGGCTTGGGCCTGAAGCTTTCTTT.

The V and J genes are TRBV6-6 and TRBJ2-7; 7 nucleotides align to TRBD2. The CDR3 length is 14 residues. The trim removed 8 bases at V and 6 bases at J, leaving 13 bases unmatched. Germline assignment: CDR1 MNHNY and CDR2 SVGAGI (reference sequence). CDR3 DNA sequence: TGTGCCAGCGGGGGGGGAGGCTTGGCTGGCGAGCAGTACTTC. Residues: CASGGGGLAGEQYF.

This clone was seen a few times. This chain connects TRBV27 to TRBJ2-2; 10 bases map to TRBD2. The V gene end was trimmed by 5 bases and the J gene end by 1 base; junction bases not matched to a gene: 4. This CDR3 is built from 16 residues. Germline CDR1 and CDR2: MNHEY and SMNVEV (reference sequence). The CDR3: CASSPVAGGNTGELFF. The CDR3 DNA is TGTGCCAGCAGTCCCGTAGCGGGGGGGAACACCGGGGAGCTGTTTTTT.

The chain links TRBV4-1 to TRBJ2-7; 8 bases are shared with TRBD1. V was clipped by 4 bases and J by 2 bases; unmatched bases: 7. Germline CDR1 and CDR2: MGHRA and YSYEKL. The CDR3 is 15 amino acids. DNA for the CDR3: TGCGCCAGCAGCCGGCCGGGACAGGCCCCCTACGAGCAGTACTTC. It is translated as CASSRPGQAPYEQYF.

The chain links TRBV7-9 to TRBJ2-4; the D gene is possibly TRBD2 (5 bases). The V end was cut by 3 bases, the J end by 0 bases, with 12 bases between. This CDR3 is 16 amino acids long. Germline values: CDR1 SEHNR, CDR2 FQNEAQ (reference sequence). The CDR3 protein is CASSLSSGEAKNIQYF. The CDR3, as DNA: TGTGCCAGCAGCTTGTCTTCCGGGGAAGCCAAAAACATTCAGTACTTC. The whole variable domain, remainder taken from reference TRBV7-9 and TRBJ2-4, is DTGVSQNPRHKITKRGQNVTFRCDPISEHNRLYWYRQTLGQGPEFLTYFQNEAQLEKSRLLSDRFSAERPKGSFSTLEIQRTEQGDSAMYLCASSLSSGEAKNIQYFGAGTRLSVL.

This rearrangement joins TRBV5-1 to TRBJ2-1; TRBD2 matches at 11 bases. The germline CDR1 and CDR2 sequences are SGHRS and YFSETQ. This CDR3 region has 17 residues. The trim removed 3 bases at V and 7 bases at J, leaving 12 bases unmatched. DNA for the CDR3: TGCGCCAGCAGCTCGAGACTAGCGGGAAGCTTGGGTAATGAGCAGTTCTTC. Protein: CASSSRLAGSLGNEQFF.

This clone occurred a few times. The chain recombines TRBV28 with TRBJ1-6, with D hard to call. With 6 bases removed from V and 7 bases from J, the gap between germline ends came to 10 bases. Germline V gene lookup returns CDR1 MDHEN and CDR2 SYDVKM. This CDR3 has 13 amino acids. In DNA, the CDR3 is TGTGCCAGCAGGCAAAACAGCAATTCACCCCTCCACTTT. This sequence encodes CASRQNSNSPLHF.

The chain combines TRBV7-9 with TRBJ1-5, with D possibly matching TRBD1 (5 bases). Germline values: CDR1 SEHNR, CDR2 FQNEAQ (reference sequence). Trimming stripped 0 bases from V and 1 base from J, with 7 bases between. The CDR3 spans 15 residues. In DNA form, the CDR3 reads TGTGCCAGCAGCTTAGCAGGGACCAGCAATCAGCCCCAGCATTTT. Amino acids: CASSLAGTSNQPQHF. Full variable domain (outside the CDR3, taken from reference TRBV7-9 and TRBJ1-5): DTGVSQNPRHKITKRGQNVTFRCDPISEHNRLYWYRQTLGQGPEFLTYFQNEAQLEKSRLLSDRFSAERPKGSFSTLEIQRTEQGDSAMYLCASSLAGTSNQPQHFGDGTRLSIL.

The chain recombines TRBV7-6 with TRBJ2-6; no definite D call. Trimming shortened V by 5 bases and J by 0 bases, and 11 bases separated the two germline ends. This CDR3 spans 16 amino acids. Germline V gives CDR1 SGHVS, CDR2 FNYEAQ. In DNA form, the CDR3 reads TGTGCCAGCAGCCCTAGATGGGGCTCTGGGGCCAACGTCCTGACTTTC. Translating gives CASSPRWGSGANVLTF.

The rearrangement links TRBV11-2 to TRBJ2-5, with D uncertain. The CDR3 runs to 14 residues. Trimming pared 6 bases from V and 6 bases from J, leaving 17 bases between. The V gene's germline CDR1 is SGHAT and CDR2 FQNNGV. In DNA form, the CDR3 reads TGTGCCAGCAGAATTGACCTTGGTTGGCAGACCCAGTACTTC. This gives the protein CASRIDLGWQTQYF. Drawing the rest from reference TRBV11-2 and TRBJ2-5, the complete variable domain is EAGVAQSPRYKIIEKRQSVAFWCNPISGHATLYWYQQILGQGPKLLIQFQNNGVVDDSQLPKDRFSAERLKGVDSTLKIQPAKLEDSAVYLCASRIDLGWQTQYFGPGTRLLVL.

The genes are TRBV7-8 and TRBJ2-7; TRBD1 matches 9 bases. V trimming: 1 base; J trimming: 5 bases; junction bases outside the gene matches: 9. This CDR3 has 16 amino acids. In germline, CDR1 is SGHVS, CDR2 FQNEAQ. CDR3 bases: TGTGCCAGCAGCTTAGGTCTGACAGGGGGAGTAGACGAGCAGTACTTC. Translating gives CASSLGLTGGVDEQYF.

This clone was observed a single time. The rearrangement uses TRBV25-1 and TRBJ2-4; D is unresolved. V lost 7 bases to trimming and J lost 1 base, with 8 bases between them. CDR3 length: 13 amino acids. CDR1 and CDR2 from the germline V gene are MGHDK and SYGVNS. The CDR3 reads CASTQRAKNIQYF. CDR3 nucleotides: TGTGCCAGCACCCAGAGGGCCAAAAACATTCAGTACTTC.

DNA for the CDR3: TGCGCCAGCAGCTTGTCTACCGGGGGTGCCTACGAGCAGTACTTC. Its protein is CASSLSTGGAYEQYF. The chain combines TRBV5-1 with TRBJ2-5, with D possibly TRBD2 on 6 matching bases. With the DNA end fitting TRBJ2-7 better, the J assignment may be wrong. CDR1 SGHRS and CDR2 YFSETQ come from the germline V gene. The CDR3 totals 15 residues.